This TCR beta chain stems from a study of shared clonotypes between healthy human individuals. The study's findings and limits: Though the depth was large, rarefaction showed that sorted-subset sequencing was incomplete.

Only in-frame clones appear in the TCRdb table, and some are missing; sequencing was by immunoSEQ multiplex PCR. Of approximately 700,000 clones listed, 73% are singletons. A remark on this clone: Its antigen is as yet unknown. Other DNA sequences in the same sample also yield this CDR3.

Input material: memory CD4+ T cells sorted from blood. Subset in this sample: CD45RA-negative fraction. The clonotype was recovered from a woman aged 25 to 45 in good health.

The CDR3 DNA sequence: TGCGCCAGCAGCTTGTCCTCTGGGTCCTACAATGAGCAGTTCTTC. The encoded protein is CASSLSSGSYNEQFF. V usage is TRBV5-1 and J usage is TRBJ2-1; D ambiguous. This CDR3 has 15 residues. The germline gives CDR1 SGHRS, CDR2 YFSETQ. V dropped 1 base and J dropped 1 base, with 9 bases sitting between them.